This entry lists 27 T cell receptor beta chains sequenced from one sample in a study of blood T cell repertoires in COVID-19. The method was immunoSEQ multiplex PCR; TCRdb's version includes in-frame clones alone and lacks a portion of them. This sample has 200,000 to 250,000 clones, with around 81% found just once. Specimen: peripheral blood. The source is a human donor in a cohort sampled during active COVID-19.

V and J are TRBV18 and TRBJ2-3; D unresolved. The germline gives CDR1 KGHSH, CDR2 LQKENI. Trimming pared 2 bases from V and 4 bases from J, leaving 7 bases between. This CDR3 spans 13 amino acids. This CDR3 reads CASSPSFADTQYF. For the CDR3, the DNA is TGTGCCAGCTCACCATCTTTTGCAGATACGCAGTATTTT.

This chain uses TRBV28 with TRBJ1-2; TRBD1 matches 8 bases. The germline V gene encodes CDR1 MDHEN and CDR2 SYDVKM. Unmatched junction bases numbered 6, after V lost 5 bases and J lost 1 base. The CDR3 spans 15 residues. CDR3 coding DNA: TGTGCCAGCAGTGGGAGACAGGGGCTTAACTATGGCTACACCTTC. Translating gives CASSGRQGLNYGYTF.

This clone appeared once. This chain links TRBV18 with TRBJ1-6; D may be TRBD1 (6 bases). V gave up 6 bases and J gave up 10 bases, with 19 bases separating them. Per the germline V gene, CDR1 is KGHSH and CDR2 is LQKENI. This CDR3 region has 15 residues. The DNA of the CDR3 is TGTGCCAGCTCCCCAGGGGCGCGCAATGGGTCACCCCTCCACTTT. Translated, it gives CASSPGARNGSPLHF.

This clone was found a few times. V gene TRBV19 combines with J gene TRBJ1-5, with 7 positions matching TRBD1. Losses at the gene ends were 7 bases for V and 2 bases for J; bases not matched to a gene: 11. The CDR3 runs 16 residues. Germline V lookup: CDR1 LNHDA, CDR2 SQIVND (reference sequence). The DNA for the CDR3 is TGTGCCAGTAAGGGGACGGGACAGCTTGGCAATCAGCCCCAGCATTTT. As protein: CASKGTGQLGNQPQHF. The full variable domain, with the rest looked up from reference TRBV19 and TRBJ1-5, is DGGITQSPKYLFRKEGQNVTLSCEQNLNHDAMYWYRQDPGQGLRLIYYSQIVNDFQKGDIAEGYSVSREKKESFPLTVTSAQKNPTAFYLCASKGTGQLGNQPQHFGDGTRLSIL.

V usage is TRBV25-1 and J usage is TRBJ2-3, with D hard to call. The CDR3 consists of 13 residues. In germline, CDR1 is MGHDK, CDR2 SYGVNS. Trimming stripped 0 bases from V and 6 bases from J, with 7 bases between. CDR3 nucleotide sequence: TGTGCCAGCAGTGAATATATCCCGGATACGCAGTATTTT. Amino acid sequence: CASSEYIPDTQYF.

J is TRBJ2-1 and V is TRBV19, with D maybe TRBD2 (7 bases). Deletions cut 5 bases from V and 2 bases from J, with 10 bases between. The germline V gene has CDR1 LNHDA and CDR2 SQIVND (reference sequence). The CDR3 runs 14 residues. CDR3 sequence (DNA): TGTGCCAGTAGTCGGGGGGCTGCCTACAATGAGCAGTTCTTC. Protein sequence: CASSRGAAYNEQFF.

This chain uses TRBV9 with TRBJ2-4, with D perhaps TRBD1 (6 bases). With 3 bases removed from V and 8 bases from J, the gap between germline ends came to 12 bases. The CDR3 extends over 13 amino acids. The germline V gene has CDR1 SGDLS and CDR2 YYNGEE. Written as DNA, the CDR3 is TGTGCCAGCAGCGGGGGGTCAGGGGACATTCAGTACTTC. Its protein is CASSGGSGDIQYF.

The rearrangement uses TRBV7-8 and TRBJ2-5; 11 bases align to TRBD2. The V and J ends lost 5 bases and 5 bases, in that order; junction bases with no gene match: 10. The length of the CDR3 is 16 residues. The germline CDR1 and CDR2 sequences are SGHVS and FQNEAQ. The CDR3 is CASSPLLAGDRETQYF. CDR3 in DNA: TGTGCCAGCAGCCCTTTACTAGCGGGGGATCGGGAGACCCAGTACTTC.

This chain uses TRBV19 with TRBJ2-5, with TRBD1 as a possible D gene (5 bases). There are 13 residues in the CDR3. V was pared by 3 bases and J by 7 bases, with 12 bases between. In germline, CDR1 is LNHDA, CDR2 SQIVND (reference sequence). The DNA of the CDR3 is TGTGCCAGTAGTATCCAGGGTTCTCGGACCCAGTACTTC. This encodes CASSIQGSRTQYF.

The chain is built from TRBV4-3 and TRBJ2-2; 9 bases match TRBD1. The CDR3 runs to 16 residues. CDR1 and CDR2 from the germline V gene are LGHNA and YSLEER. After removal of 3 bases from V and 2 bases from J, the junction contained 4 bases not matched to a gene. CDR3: CASSQSGQGNTGELFF. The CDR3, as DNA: TGCGCCAGCAGCCAGTCGGGACAGGGTAACACCGGGGAGCTGTTTTTT.

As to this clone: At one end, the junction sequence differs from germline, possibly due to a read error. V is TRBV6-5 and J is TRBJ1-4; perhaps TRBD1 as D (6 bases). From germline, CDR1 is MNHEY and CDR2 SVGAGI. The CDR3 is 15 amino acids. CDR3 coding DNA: TGTGCCAGCACTTACTCACAGGGCCTTCGGGGAAAACTGTTTTTT. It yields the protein CASTYSQGLRGKLFF.

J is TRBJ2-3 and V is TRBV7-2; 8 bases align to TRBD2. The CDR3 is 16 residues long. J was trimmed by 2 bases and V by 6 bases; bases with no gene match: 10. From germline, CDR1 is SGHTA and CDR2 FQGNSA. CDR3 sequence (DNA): TGTGCCAGCAGACTCACTAGCGGAGCCTACACAGATACGCAGTATTTT. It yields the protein CASRLTSGAYTDTQYF.

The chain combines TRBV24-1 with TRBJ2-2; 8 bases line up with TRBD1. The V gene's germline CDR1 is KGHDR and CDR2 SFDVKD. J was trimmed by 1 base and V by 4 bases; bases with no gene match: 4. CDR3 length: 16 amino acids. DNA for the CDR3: TGTGCCACCAGTGACGCCGGGACAGGGAACACCGGGGAGCTGTTTTTT. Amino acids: CATSDAGTGNTGELFF.

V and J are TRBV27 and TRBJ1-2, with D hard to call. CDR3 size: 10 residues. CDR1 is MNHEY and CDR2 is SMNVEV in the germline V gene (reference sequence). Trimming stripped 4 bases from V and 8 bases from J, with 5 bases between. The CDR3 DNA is TGTGCCAGCAGTTCCAGGGGCTACACCTTC. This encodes CASSSRGYTF.

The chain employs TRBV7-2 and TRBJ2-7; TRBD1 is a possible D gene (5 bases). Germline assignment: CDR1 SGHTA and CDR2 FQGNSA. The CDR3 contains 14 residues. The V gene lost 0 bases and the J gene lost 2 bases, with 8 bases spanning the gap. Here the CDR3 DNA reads TGTGCCAGCAGCTTAGCAGGGGAAACCTACGAGCAGTACTTC. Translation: CASSLAGETYEQYF. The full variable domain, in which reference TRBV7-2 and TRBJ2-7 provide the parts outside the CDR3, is GAGVSQSPSNKVTEKGKDVELRCDPISGHTALYWYRQSLGQGLEFLIYFQGNSAPDKSGLPSDRFSAERTGGSVSTLTIQRTQQEDSAVYLCASSLAGETYEQYFGPGTRLTVT.

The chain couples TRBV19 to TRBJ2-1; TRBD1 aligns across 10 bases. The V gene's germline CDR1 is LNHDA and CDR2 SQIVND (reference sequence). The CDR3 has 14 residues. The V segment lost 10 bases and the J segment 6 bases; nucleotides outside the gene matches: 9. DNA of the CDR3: TGTGCCACCAAGACAGGGGGCGAATCCAATGAGCAGTTCTTC. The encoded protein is CATKTGGESNEQFF.

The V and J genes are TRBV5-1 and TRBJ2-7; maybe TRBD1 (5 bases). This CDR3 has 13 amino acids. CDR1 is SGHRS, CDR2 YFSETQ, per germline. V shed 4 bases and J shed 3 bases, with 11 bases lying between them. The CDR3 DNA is TGCGCCAGCAGCCCTTGGACAAGCTACGAGCAGTACTTC. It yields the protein CASSPWTSYEQYF.

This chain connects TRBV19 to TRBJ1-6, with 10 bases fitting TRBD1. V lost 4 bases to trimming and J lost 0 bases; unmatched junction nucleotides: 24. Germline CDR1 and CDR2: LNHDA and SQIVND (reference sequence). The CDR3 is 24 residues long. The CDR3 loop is CASSKPPRLLDRGPLGSYNSPLHF. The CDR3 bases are TGTGCCAGTAGTAAGCCCCCTCGGCTTCTCGACAGGGGGCCGCTCGGCTCCTATAATTCACCCCTCCACTTT.

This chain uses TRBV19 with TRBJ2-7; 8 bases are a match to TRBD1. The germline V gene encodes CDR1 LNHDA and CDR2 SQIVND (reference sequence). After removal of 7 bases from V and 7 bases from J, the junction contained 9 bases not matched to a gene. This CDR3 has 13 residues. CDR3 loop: CASTTTGAGEQYF. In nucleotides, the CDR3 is TGTGCCAGTACAACGACAGGGGCGGGGGAGCAGTACTTC.

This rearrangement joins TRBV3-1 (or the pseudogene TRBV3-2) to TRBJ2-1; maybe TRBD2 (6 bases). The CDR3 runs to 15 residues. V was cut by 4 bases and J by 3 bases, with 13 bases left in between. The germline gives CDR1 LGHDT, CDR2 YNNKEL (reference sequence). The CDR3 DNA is TGTGCCAGCAGCCCGGGACTTGAGGACTACAATGAGCAGTTCTTC. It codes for CASSPGLEDYNEQFF.

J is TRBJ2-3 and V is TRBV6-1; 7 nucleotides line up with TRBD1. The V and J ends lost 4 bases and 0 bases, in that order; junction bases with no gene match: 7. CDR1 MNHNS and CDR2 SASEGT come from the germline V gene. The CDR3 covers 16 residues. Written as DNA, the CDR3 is TGTGCCAGCAGTGGAATCAGGGGGACGAGCACAGATACGCAGTATTTT. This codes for CASSGIRGTSTDTQYF.

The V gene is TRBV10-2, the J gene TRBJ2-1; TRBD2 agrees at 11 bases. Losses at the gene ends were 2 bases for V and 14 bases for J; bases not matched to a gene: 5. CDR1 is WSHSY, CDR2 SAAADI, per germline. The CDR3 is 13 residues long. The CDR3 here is CASSEGTSGSEFF. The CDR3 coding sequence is TGCGCCAGCAGTGAGGGGACTAGCGGTAGTGAGTTCTTC.

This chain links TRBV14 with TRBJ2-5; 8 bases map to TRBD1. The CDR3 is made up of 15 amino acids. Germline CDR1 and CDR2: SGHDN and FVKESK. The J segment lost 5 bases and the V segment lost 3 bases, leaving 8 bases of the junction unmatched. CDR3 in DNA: TGTGCCAGCAGCCATCGGACAGGGTTCGAGGAGACCCAGTACTTC. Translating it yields CASSHRTGFEETQYF.

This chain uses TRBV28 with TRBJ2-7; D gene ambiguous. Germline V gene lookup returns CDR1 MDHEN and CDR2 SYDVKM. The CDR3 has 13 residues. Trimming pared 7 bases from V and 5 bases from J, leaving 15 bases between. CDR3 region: CASISQMSDEQYF. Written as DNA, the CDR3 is TGTGCCAGCATATCACAGATGTCCGACGAGCAGTACTTC. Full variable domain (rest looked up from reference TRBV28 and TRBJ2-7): DVKVTQSSRYLVKRTGEKVFLECVQDMDHENMFWYRQDPGLGLRLIYFSYDVKMKEKGDIPEGYSVSREKKERFSLILESASTNQTSMYLCASISQMSDEQYFGPGTRLTVT.

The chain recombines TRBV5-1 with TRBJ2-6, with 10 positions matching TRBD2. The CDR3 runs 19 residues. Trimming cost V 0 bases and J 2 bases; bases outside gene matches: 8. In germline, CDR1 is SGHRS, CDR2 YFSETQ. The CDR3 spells CASSLDLAGGGAGANVLTF. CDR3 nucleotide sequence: TGCGCCAGCAGCTTGGATTTAGCGGGAGGAGGAGCTGGGGCCAACGTCCTGACTTTC.

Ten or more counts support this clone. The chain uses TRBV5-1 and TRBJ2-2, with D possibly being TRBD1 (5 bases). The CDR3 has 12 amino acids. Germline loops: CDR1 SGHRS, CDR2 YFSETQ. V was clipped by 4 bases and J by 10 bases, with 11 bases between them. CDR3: CASSLAREELFF. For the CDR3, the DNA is TGCGCCAGCAGCCTGGCCAGGGAGGAGCTGTTTTTT.

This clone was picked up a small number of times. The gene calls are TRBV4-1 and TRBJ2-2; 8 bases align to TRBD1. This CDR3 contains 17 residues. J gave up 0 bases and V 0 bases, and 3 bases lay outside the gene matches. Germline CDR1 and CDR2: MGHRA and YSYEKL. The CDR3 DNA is TGCGCCAGCAGCCAAGAACGGACAGGGACGAACACCGGGGAGCTGTTTTTT. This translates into CASSQERTGTNTGELFF.